This T cell receptor (beta chain) was obtained from a study of blood T cell repertoires in COVID-19. Study context: From T cells, B-cell-depleted T cells, or PBMCs came the material, which was cDNA or gDNA.

V shed 10 bases and J shed 1 base, with 14 bases lying between them. Germline V gene data show CDR1 as SGHNT and CDR2 as YYREEE (reference sequence). The CDR3 consists of 13 residues. Assay: immunoSEQ multiplex PCR; the TCRdb copy retains only in-frame clones and omits some. The table lists tens of thousands of clones, around 91% of them singletons, with more than 7% in the top ten. This clone was recorded once. This sequence originates from a man aged 25-40 years with active or convalescent COVID-19. The gene calls are TRBV5-4 and TRBJ2-5, with a weak D call TRBD1 (6 bases). The source material was peripheral blood. As DNA, the CDR3 is TGTGCCGTGGTACAGGGAAGCCAAGAGACCCAGTACTTC. Translation: CAVVQGSQETQYF.